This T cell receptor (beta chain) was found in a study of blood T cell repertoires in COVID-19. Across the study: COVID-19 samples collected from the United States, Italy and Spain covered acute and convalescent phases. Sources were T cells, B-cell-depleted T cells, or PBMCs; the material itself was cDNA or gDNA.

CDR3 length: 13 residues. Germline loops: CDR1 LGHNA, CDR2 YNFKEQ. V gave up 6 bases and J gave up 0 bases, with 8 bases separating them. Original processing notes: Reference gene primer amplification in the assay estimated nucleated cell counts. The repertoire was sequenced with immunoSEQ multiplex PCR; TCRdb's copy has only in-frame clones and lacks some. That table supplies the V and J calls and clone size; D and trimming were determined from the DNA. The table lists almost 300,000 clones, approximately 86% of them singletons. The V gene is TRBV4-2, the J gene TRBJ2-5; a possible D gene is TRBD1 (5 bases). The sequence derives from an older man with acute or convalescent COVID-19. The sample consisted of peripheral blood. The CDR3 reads CASSPDNQETQYF. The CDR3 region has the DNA TGTGCCAGCAGTCCGGACAACCAAGAGACCCAGTACTTC.